Sequencing of this TCR beta chain was carried out in a study of blood T cell repertoires in COVID-19 (dated by TCRdb to about 2020). In the study overall: The collaborator samples originated in the United States, Italy and Spain and spanned the acute and convalescent phases of COVID-19. The material from the prospective study consisted of cDNA or gDNA derived from T cells, B-cell-depleted T cells, or PBMCs. The samples were drawn from two sources: the first 160 participants of the ongoing ImmuneRACE study, and 1,200 or so subjects contributed by 6 global collaborators. Subjects who had been exposed to COVID-19, were actively infected with it, or had recovered from it provided the deeply sampled blood TCRbeta repertoires that made up the dataset. The sample metadata nearly always contained a de-identified subject ID, COVID-19 status, age in years and sex. The repertoires were made available in a free public database intended to serve as a resource for research on the immune response to SARS-CoV-2. Where available, HLA class I and class II types were obtained from metadata supplied by the sample provider rather than from assay-based typing.

The immunoSEQ Assay, a bias-controlled multiplex PCR, was used to amplify TCRbeta CDR3 regions from genomic DNA. Per the authors' processing: Nucleated cell counts per sample were estimated from amplification of reference gene primers within the assay. To quantify the absolute abundance of each unique TCRbeta CDR3 rearrangement, sequence reads were collapsed and filtered. For each sample, productive Simpson clonality was calculated as the square root of Simpson's diversity index across productive rearrangements. Held by TCRdb, this immuneACCESS table contains in-frame sequences only and omits some clones. Under half of the omission traces to an unresolved V gene where checked; the cause of the rest is unknown. The V and J calls and the clone size are those of that table, but D and trimming were determined from the DNA. For this sample there are 88,000 or so clones; roughly 77% appear just once. In total, the top ten clones hold nearly 25% of the sample.

The investigation overall reported the following: How much clinical and demographic metadata was included differed by source and by participant, and the metadata was provided uncurated.

Collaborating institutions collected whole blood in K2EDTA tubes following their own protocols. For TCRbeta analysis, collaborator samples were shipped as frozen whole blood, as isolated PBMCs, or as DNA extracted from either sample type. The CDR3 spans 15 residues, from the cysteine through the phenylalanine. Only the CDR3 DNA stays, 45 bases, in frame from base 1. The V end gives up 5 bases and the J end 5 bases, leaving 8 bases in the junction not matched to a gene. CDR1 and CDR2 are read off the germline V gene (reference sequence) as SEHNR and FQNEAQ. Concerning this clone itself: This receptor's antigen is unknown. Base qualities are not at hand, and no much larger clone is one base apart.

The chain is made from TRBV7-9 and TRBJ2-7; the junction holds 11 bases that match TRBD2. The source is a human donor in a cohort sampled during active COVID-19. The source material was peripheral blood. The CDR3 amino acid sequence is: CASSQTSGSRDEQYF. In nucleotide form, the sequence is TGTGCCAGCAGCCAAACTAGCGGGAGCAGGGACGAGCAGTACTTC.